A single sample is the source of the 2 T cell receptor beta chains below, sequenced in a study of T cell repertoires in cytomegalovirus infection. TCRdb recomputed calls from the reads with MiXCR, one row per CDR3 protein. Of more than 55,000 distinct CDR3 sequences in the sample, 20% to 25% were seen once. No antigen is known for these receptors. The sequencing used CD8+ T cells from cultured PBMCs, collected from culture after CMV antigen stimulation. These receptors were taken from a human donor in good health (CMV status not recorded). Some clones in this sample may be carry-over from other donors' samples.

This clonotype was picked up a small number of times. This chain joins TRBV6-1 and TRBJ1-5, with unresolved D. V was cut by 6 bases and J by 5 bases, with 23 bases left in between. Germline V gene lookup returns CDR1 MNHNS and CDR2 SASEGT. The CDR3 has 17 residues. Here the CDR3 DNA reads TGTGCCAGCAGACCTGGTACAGCGGAGGTGTGGTATCAGCCCCAGCATTTT. The encoded protein is CASRPGTAEVWYQPQHF.

The chain employs TRBV6-5 and TRBJ1-6; 8 bases align to TRBD1. The CDR3 has 18 amino acids. Trimming took 4 bases from V and 0 from J; bases not matched to a gene: 8. Germline V gene sequence: CDR1 MNHEY, CDR2 SVGAGI. The CDR3 region is CASSSLRTGSSYNSPLHF. DNA of the CDR3: TGTGCCAGCAGTTCCCTCAGGACAGGGAGCTCCTATAATTCACCCCTCCACTTT.